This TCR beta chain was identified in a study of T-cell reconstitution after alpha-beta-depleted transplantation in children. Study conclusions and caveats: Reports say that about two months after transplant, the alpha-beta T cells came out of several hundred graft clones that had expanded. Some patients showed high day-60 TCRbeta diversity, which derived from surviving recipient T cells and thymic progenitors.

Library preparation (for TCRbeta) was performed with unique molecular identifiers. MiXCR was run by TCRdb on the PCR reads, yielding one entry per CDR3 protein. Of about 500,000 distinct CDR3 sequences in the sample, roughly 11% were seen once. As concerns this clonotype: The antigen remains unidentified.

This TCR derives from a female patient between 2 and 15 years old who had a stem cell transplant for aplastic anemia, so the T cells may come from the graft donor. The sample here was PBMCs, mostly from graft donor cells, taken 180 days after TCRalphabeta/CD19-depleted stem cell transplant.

CDR3 sequence reads: CASTKRGIMNTEAFF. The CDR3 coding sequence is TGTGCCAGCACCAAACGGGGAATCATGAACACTGAAGCTTTCTTT. The chain has TRBV6-2 or TRBV6-3 and TRBJ1-1; no firm D call. Deletions cut 7 bases from V and 0 bases from J, with 15 bases between. Germline CDR1 reads MNHEY; CDR2 reads SVGEGT. The CDR3 covers 15 residues.